This T cell receptor (beta chain) derives from a study of cytomegalovirus exposure and HLA in healthy donors. General study results and limits: According to the study, roughly 160 TCR beta chains were cytomegalovirus-associated.

As regards this clone: Its target is not known.

Measured with immunoSEQ multiplex PCR; TCRdb has only the in-frame clones, and not every one. The data show 210,000 or so clones, roughly 88% seen once. Germline assignment: CDR1 SGHTA and CDR2 FQGNSA. Trimming left V 3 bases short and J 5 bases short, with 13 bases between. The CDR3 covers 14 residues. The V and J genes are TRBV7-2 and TRBJ2-5, with a possible D match to TRBD2 (7 bases). The clonotype comes from a woman aged 18-29 years in good health and CMV-seronegative. Input material: PBMCs. The CDR3 nucleotides read TGTGCCAGCAGCTTTGTGGGGGGGGGCGAGACCCAGTACTTC. Translated: CASSFVGGGETQYF.